One and the same sample provided the 11 T cell receptor beta chains below, sequenced in a study of identifying expanded T cells in peripheral blood. Profiled with immunoSEQ multiplex PCR; TCRdb holds only in-frame clones, not every one. The repertoire holds some 95,000 clones, with 86% as singletons. The sequencing input was blood. These receptors all come from a person aged 18 to 70 in good health.

The rearrangement joins TRBV6-6 to TRBJ1-4, with 7 bases matching TRBD1. V shed 2 bases and J 8 bases; nucleotides not matched to a gene: 5. The CDR3 extends over 14 amino acids. The germline V gene encodes CDR1 MNHNY and CDR2 SVGAGI (reference sequence). This CDR3 reads CASSYGGTDEKLFF. The CDR3 nucleotides read TGTGCCAGCAGTTACGGGGGGACAGACGAAAAACTGTTTTTT.

The gene calls are TRBV9 and TRBJ2-2, with 7 positions matching TRBD1. This CDR3 comprises 16 residues. Losses at the gene ends were 7 bases for V and 4 bases for J; bases not matched to a gene: 13. CDR1 and CDR2 (germline): SGDLS, YYNGEE. As DNA, the CDR3 is TGTGCCAGCGGGAGTCCGGGACAGTCCAGCACCGGGGAGCTGTTTTTT. Amino acid sequence: CASGSPGQSSTGELFF.

The rearrangement joins TRBV7-6 to TRBJ1-6, with a tentative D call TRBD1 (5 bases). The CDR3 consists of 17 residues. Looked up from germline, CDR1 is SGHVS and CDR2 is FNYEAQ. Trimming pared 6 bases from V and 6 bases from J, leaving 21 bases between. CDR3 sequence reads: CASSSLGGGGVNSPLHF. The CDR3 nucleotides read TGTGCCAGCAGTTCGCTTGGGGGGGGAGGGGTTAATTCACCCCTCCACTTT.

This clone was recorded once. V is TRBV30 and J is TRBJ2-7; unclear D gene. The CDR3 extends over 13 amino acids. With 2 bases removed from V and 0 bases from J, the gap between germline ends came to 8 bases. The germline V gene has CDR1 GTSNPN and CDR2 SVGIG (reference sequence). The CDR3 reads CAWSHDSSYEQYF. The CDR3 bases are TGTGCCTGGAGTCACGATAGCTCCTACGAGCAGTACTTC.

This rearrangement joins TRBV9 to TRBJ2-2; 9 nucleotides align to TRBD1. There are 18 residues in the CDR3. V lost 3 bases, J lost 1 base, and 10 bases stayed unmatched. Germline values: CDR1 SGDLS, CDR2 YYNGEE. CDR3 sequence (DNA): TGTGCCAGCAGCGGAGGGGACAGGGCGATACTGAACACCGGGGAGCTGTTTTTT. It codes for CASSGGDRAILNTGELFF.

The rearrangement links TRBV19 to TRBJ2-1, with TRBD2 as a possible D gene (6 bases). The germline V gene encodes CDR1 LNHDA and CDR2 SQIVND (reference sequence). The V gene lost 5 bases and the J gene lost 11 bases, with 16 bases spanning the gap. This CDR3 region has 13 residues. CDR3 amino acids: CASSSRDSDKQFF. CDR3 in DNA: TGTGCCAGTAGTTCACGGGACTCGGACAAGCAGTTCTTC.

V is TRBV9 and J is TRBJ2-5; TRBD1 aligns across 8 bases. CDR3 length equals 14 residues. The ends lost 0 bases at V and 4 bases at J; junction bases unmatched: 2. CDR1 is SGDLS, CDR2 YYNGEE, per germline. The CDR3 region has the DNA TGTGCCAGCAGCGTAGGTGGACAGGGAGAGACCCAGTACTTC. Translating gives CASSVGGQGETQYF.

The rearrangement links TRBV6-5 to TRBJ1-5; TRBD1 aligns across 7 bases. The CDR3 runs 13 residues. The germline gives CDR1 MNHEY, CDR2 SVGAGI. V trimming: 6 bases; J trimming: 2 bases; junction bases outside the gene matches: 1. The CDR3 nucleotides are TGTGCCAGCAGCGGGACAGGCAATCAGCCCCAGCATTTT. Translation: CASSGTGNQPQHF.

The chain links TRBV7-9 to TRBJ2-5; 10 nucleotides agree with TRBD2. CDR3 size: 16 residues. Germline loops: CDR1 SEHNR, CDR2 FQNEAQ (reference sequence). J gave up 2 bases and V 8 bases, and 11 bases lay outside the gene matches. The CDR3 region has the DNA TGTGCCAGCGGAGTAGCGGGGGGCGGGAGGCAAGAGACCCAGTACTTC. Translating it yields CASGVAGGGRQETQYF.

The chain uses TRBV5-4 and TRBJ2-2; TRBD1 is a possible D gene (5 bases). Between the trimmed V and J ends, which lost 4 bases and 4 bases, there was a span of 14 bases. This CDR3 spans 15 amino acids. CDR1 and CDR2 from the germline V gene are SGHNT and YYREEE (reference sequence). This chain's CDR3 is CASSPRVSGTGELFF. CDR3 nucleotide sequence: TGTGCCAGCAGCCCCAGGGTGTCGGGCACCGGGGAGCTGTTTTTT.

The chain combines TRBV4-1 with TRBJ2-5; TRBD2 might be the D (6 bases). V gave up 2 bases and J gave up 5 bases, with 21 bases separating them. This CDR3 region has 17 residues. CDR1 MGHRA and CDR2 YSYEKL come from the germline V gene. The CDR3 is CASSQRAWRGSGETQYF. For the CDR3, the DNA is TGCGCCAGCAGCCAACGTGCGTGGCGGGGCAGTGGGGAGACCCAGTACTTC.